Listed below are T cell receptor beta chains from one sample, sequenced in a study of cytotoxic CD8 clonotypes in ibrutinib-treated CLL. Assay used: immunoSEQ multiplex PCR; TCRdb lists only in-frame clones, some missing. The table includes approximately 100,000 clones, about 53% detected once. This specimen was PBMCs, taken after 24 months of ibrutinib treatment. These receptors all come from a human donor with chronic lymphocytic leukemia. The CDR3 runs from the conserved cysteine through the conserved F or W. Fields, in order: clone size, J gene, D gene, V gene, CDR3 protein, CDR3 DNA. The D gene is left open where the match is weak. A row's size may be missing; if present it is once, few, many or a size class.

abundance: few
j_gene: TRBJ2-1
d_gene: TRBD2
v_gene: TRBV7-9
CDR3aa: CASSPTTSGTLNEQFF
CDR3nt: TGTGCCAGCAGCCCCACGACTAGCGGGACCCTAAATGAGCAGTTCTTC

abundance: once
j_gene: TRBJ2-1
d_gene: TRBD2
v_gene: TRBV5-4
CDR3aa: CASSRPGSGNEQFF
CDR3nt: TGTGCCAGCAGCCGTCCCGGGAGCGGGAACGAGCAGTTCTTC

abundance: few
j_gene: TRBJ1-5
d_gene: TRBD1
v_gene: TRBV30
CDR3aa: CAWSLGTGQQPQHF
CDR3nt: TGTGCCTGGAGTTTAGGGACAGGTCAGCAGCCCCAGCATTTT

abundance: few
j_gene: TRBJ1-3
d_gene: -
v_gene: TRBV6-6
CDR3aa: CASSYTSGNTIYF
CDR3nt: TGTGCCAGCAGTTACACCTCTGGAAACACCATATATTTT

abundance: -
j_gene: TRBJ1-1
d_gene: TRBD1
v_gene: TRBV28
CDR3aa: CASSFRWTGTAFF
CDR3nt: TGTGCCAGCAGTTTTAGGTGGACAGGGACGGCTTTCTTT

abundance: -
j_gene: TRBJ1-3
d_gene: -
v_gene: TRBV7-6
CDR3aa: CASSYRADWGSGNTIYF
CDR3nt: TGTGCCAGCAGCTATCGAGCGGACTGGGGCTCTGGAAACACCATATATTTT

abundance: -
j_gene: TRBJ2-3
d_gene: -
v_gene: TRBV5-1
CDR3aa: CASSLSWTVGDTQYF
CDR3nt: TGCGCCAGCAGCTTGTCCTGGACGGTTGGGGATACGCAGTATTTT

abundance: -
j_gene: TRBJ2-3
d_gene: TRBD2
v_gene: TRBV7-8
CDR3aa: CASSLDIAGAKDTQYF
CDR3nt: TGTGCCAGCAGCTTAGATATAGCGGGGGCTAAAGATACGCAGTATTTT

abundance: -
j_gene: TRBJ2-1
d_gene: TRBD2
v_gene: TRBV7-3
CDR3aa: CASSYSGGSSYNEQFF
CDR3nt: TGTGCCAGCAGTTATAGCGGGGGTAGCTCCTACAATGAGCAGTTCTTC

abundance: -
j_gene: TRBJ2-3
d_gene: TRBD2
v_gene: TRBV30
CDR3aa: CAWSPGTSGAVNTQYF
CDR3nt: TGTGCCTGGAGCCCCGGGACTAGCGGGGCTGTTAATACGCAGTATTTT

abundance: -
j_gene: TRBJ2-1
d_gene: TRBD2
v_gene: TRBV4-1
CDR3aa: CASSQTGTSGGVSSYNEQFF
CDR3nt: TGCGCCAGCAGCCAAACGGGAACTAGCGGGGGGGTCAGCTCCTACAATGAGCAGTTCTTC

abundance: few
j_gene: TRBJ2-7
d_gene: TRBD1
v_gene: TRBV29-1
CDR3aa: CSVDAGGGYEQYF
CDR3nt: TGCAGCGTTGATGCAGGGGGTGGTTACGAGCAGTACTTC

abundance: many
j_gene: TRBJ2-7
d_gene: TRBD2
v_gene: TRBV4-3
CDR3aa: CASSQGVLGGGPFYEQYF
CDR3nt: TGCGCCAGCAGCCAAGGTGTTCTCGGCGGGGGGCCTTTCTACGAGCAGTACTTC

abundance: -
j_gene: TRBJ1-1
d_gene: TRBD1
v_gene: TRBV19
CDR3aa: CASSITGGTEAFF
CDR3nt: TGTGCCAGTAGTATCACAGGGGGCACTGAAGCTTTCTTT

abundance: -
j_gene: TRBJ1-5
d_gene: TRBD1
v_gene: TRBV28
CDR3aa: CASSHDRGGQPQHF
CDR3nt: TGTGCCAGCAGTCATGACAGGGGGGGTCAGCCCCAGCATTTT

abundance: few
j_gene: TRBJ2-7
d_gene: -
v_gene: TRBV10-3
CDR3aa: CAISEADRPGEQYF
CDR3nt: TGTGCCATCAGTGAGGCGGACCGACCGGGCGAGCAGTACTTC

abundance: -
j_gene: TRBJ2-5
d_gene: TRBD1
v_gene: TRBV14
CDR3aa: CASSQAIGGTGLIIGRETQYF
CDR3nt: TGTGCCAGCAGCCAAGCAATCGGCGGGACAGGGCTCATAATTGGGAGGGAGACCCAGTACTTC

abundance: few
j_gene: TRBJ1-1
d_gene: -
v_gene: TRBV11-2
CDR3aa: CASSLGEAFF
CDR3nt: TGTGCCAGCAGCTTAGGTGAAGCTTTCTTT

abundance: -
j_gene: TRBJ1-5
d_gene: -
v_gene: TRBV6-1
CDR3aa: CASSERGGQPQHF
CDR3nt: TGTGCCAGCAGTGAACGGGGAGGACAGCCCCAGCATTTT

abundance: -
j_gene: TRBJ2-1
d_gene: -
v_gene: TRBV5-6
CDR3aa: CASSLVSNHYNEQFF
CDR3nt: TGTGCCAGCAGCTTGGTCTCAAACCACTACAATGAGCAGTTCTTC

abundance: -
j_gene: TRBJ2-7
d_gene: TRBD1
v_gene: TRBV7-3
CDR3aa: CASSLHGTASYEQYF
CDR3nt: TGTGCCAGCAGCCTCCACGGGACAGCCTCCTACGAGCAGTACTTC

abundance: -
j_gene: TRBJ1-1
d_gene: -
v_gene: TRBV9
CDR3aa: CASSALLNTEAFF
CDR3nt: TGTGCCAGCAGCGCCCTATTGAACACTGAAGCTTTCTTT

abundance: few
j_gene: TRBJ1-2
d_gene: TRBD1
v_gene: TRBV11-2
CDR3aa: CASSSRSCKMDRGNYGYTF
CDR3nt: TGTGCCAGCAGCTCCCGCAGCTGTAAGATGGACAGGGGCAACTATGGCTACACCTTC

abundance: -
j_gene: TRBJ2-7
d_gene: -
v_gene: TRBV11-3
CDR3aa: CASSLAQGREQYF
CDR3nt: TGTGCCAGCAGCTTAGCTCAGGGGCGGGAGCAGTACTTC

abundance: -
j_gene: TRBJ2-1
d_gene: -
v_gene: TRBV7-6
CDR3aa: CASRRYNEQFF
CDR3nt: TGTGCCAGCCGGCGGTACAATGAGCAGTTCTTC

abundance: -
j_gene: TRBJ1-5
d_gene: -
v_gene: TRBV4-2
CDR3aa: CASSRSRGREAPQHF
CDR3nt: TGTGCCAGCAGCCGGAGCCGGGGTCGGGAGGCGCCCCAGCATTTT

abundance: -
j_gene: TRBJ2-3
d_gene: -
v_gene: TRBV7-3
CDR3aa: CASSRTGSSTDTQYF
CDR3nt: TGTGCCAGCAGCCGTACAGGTTCTAGCACAGATACGCAGTATTTT

abundance: -
j_gene: TRBJ1-1
d_gene: -
v_gene: TRBV29-1
CDR3aa: CSVGFRSTEAFF
CDR3nt: TGCAGCGTTGGGTTTAGGTCCACTGAAGCTTTCTTT

abundance: -
j_gene: TRBJ2-1
d_gene: -
v_gene: TRBV7-2
CDR3aa: CASSLSSYNEQFF
CDR3nt: TGTGCCAGCAGCCTTAGCTCCTACAATGAGCAGTTCTTC

abundance: -
j_gene: TRBJ1-1
d_gene: TRBD1
v_gene: TRBV7-2
CDR3aa: CASSSWTGTEAFF
CDR3nt: TGTGCCAGCAGCTCATGGACAGGTACTGAAGCTTTCTTT

abundance: -
j_gene: TRBJ2-1
d_gene: -
v_gene: TRBV11-1
CDR3aa: CASSLAWGEVNNEQFF
CDR3nt: TGTGCCAGCAGCTTAGCGTGGGGGGAGGTTAACAATGAGCAGTTCTTC

abundance: -
j_gene: TRBJ2-3
d_gene: -
v_gene: TRBV27
CDR3aa: CASSLSDSLGDTQYF
CDR3nt: TGTGCCAGCAGTTTATCCGACAGCCTTGGGGATACGCAGTATTTT

abundance: -
j_gene: TRBJ2-3
d_gene: TRBD2
v_gene: TRBV7-2
CDR3aa: CASSLLAGEYTDTQYF
CDR3nt: TGTGCCAGCAGCTTACTAGCGGGGGAGTACACAGATACGCAGTATTTT

abundance: -
j_gene: TRBJ1-5
d_gene: TRBD1
v_gene: TRBV5-8
CDR3aa: CASSLDWDRVDQPQHF
CDR3nt: TGTGCCAGCAGCTTGGACTGGGACAGGGTCGACCAGCCCCAGCATTTT